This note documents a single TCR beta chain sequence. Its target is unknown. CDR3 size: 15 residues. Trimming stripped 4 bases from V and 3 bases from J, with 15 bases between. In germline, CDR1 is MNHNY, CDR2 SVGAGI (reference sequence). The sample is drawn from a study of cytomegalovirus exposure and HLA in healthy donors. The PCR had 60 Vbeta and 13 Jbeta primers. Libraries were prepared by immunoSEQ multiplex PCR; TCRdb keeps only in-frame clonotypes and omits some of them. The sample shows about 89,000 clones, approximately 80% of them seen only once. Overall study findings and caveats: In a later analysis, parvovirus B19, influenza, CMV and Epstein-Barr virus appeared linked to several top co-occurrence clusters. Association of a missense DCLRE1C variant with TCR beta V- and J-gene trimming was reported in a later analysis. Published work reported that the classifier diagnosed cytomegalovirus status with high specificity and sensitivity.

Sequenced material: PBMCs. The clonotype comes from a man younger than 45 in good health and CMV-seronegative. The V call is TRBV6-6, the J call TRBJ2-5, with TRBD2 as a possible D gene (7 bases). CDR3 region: CASSSPGGSEETQYF. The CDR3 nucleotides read TGTGCCAGCAGTTCGCCGGGGGGCTCAGAAGAGACCCAGTACTTC.